The present TCR beta chain was sequenced within a study of cytomegalovirus exposure and HLA in healthy donors (TCRdb year 2017). The study in broad terms: In an earlier analysis of approximately 500 of the donors, approximately 260 Gb of sequence data and about 110 million unique TCR beta sequences from 150 million to 200 million T cells were reported. An early release that covered about 600 HLA-typed donors contained around 300 gigabases of sequencing data and about 93 million unique TCR sequences. The genetic ancestry cluster associated with self-reported Caucasian donors included approximately 85% of the 300 to 450 genotyped donors. The study aimed to test whether signatures of past pathogen exposure could be identified by cataloging public T cell receptors. The T cell repertoires of 700 or so subjects were profiled by immunosequencing and related to cytomegalovirus serostatus. Along with the approximately 700-subject first cohort, a separate validation cohort of over 90 different subjects was used. To predict cytomegalovirus infection status, the study brought together high-throughput TCR immunosequencing, statistical association of individual TCRs with disease status, and machine learning. To study patterns of TCR occurrence, a later analysis re-analyzed previously published TCR beta repertoires from 666 donors and added high-resolution HLA genotyping. Rather than drawing on any new phenotypic data, the later analysis identified candidate immune exposures from TCR beta sequences and the way those sequences occurred across donors. An earlier analysis of several hundred of the donors applied high-throughput TCR beta sequencing to assess whether each TCR beta V gene segment acted as functional or pseudogenic. Donor age, sex, ethnicity and CMV serostatus were compiled alongside the repertoire data. A later genetic analysis used genome-wide SNP genotypes for about three fifths of the 666 donors, treating that subset as a discovery cohort. All discovery cohort repertoires had been generated using a single sequencing platform. Both class I and class II loci were covered by HLA typing, at four-digit resolution. Typing coverage varied by locus: roughly 620-640 donors for A, B, C, DRB1 and DQB1; 522 for DQA1; around 610 for DPA1; roughly 450 for DPB1. Several DR-DQ haplotypes were handled as single units for association and clustering because linkage in the cohort was strong. Among some 410 genotyped donors of the cohort, an average of approximately 240,000 unique TCR beta nucleotide sequences were sequenced per donor, 15% to 20% of them non-productive. What the authors observed across the whole study: Assigning TCR associations to individual alleles was difficult when HLA alleles, especially DR and DQ, strongly co-occurred. In a later genetic analysis, a missense DCLRE1C variant was associated with V-gene and J-gene trimming of TCR beta chains, and the association was replicated in an independent cohort. According to a later genetic analysis, donors in an Asian-associated ancestry cluster had fewer N-insertions in productive TCRs than the approximately 700-donor mean. Across donors, most TCR sequences were observed very rarely, whereas some public TCRs were present in many individuals. A later analysis associated 16,951 TCR beta sequences with specific HLA alleles at a false discovery rate of 0.05. Because counts were too low, some 16 rarely observed V segments, including chromosome 9 orphons, were excluded from the earlier analysis of roughly 580 of the donors. CMV serostatus was the only immune exposure information available for the cohort. This cohort had only TCR beta chains sequenced, and the lack of alpha or paired-chain data limited which features could be detected. A further reported finding was that TCR beta sequences accurately predicted the HLA-A and HLA-B alleles for most subjects in the first cohort. The study gave a list of some 150 TCR beta chains associated with cytomegalovirus. Presence/absence analyses assumed roughly uniform sequencing depth across donors, an assumption that may not hold. A later analysis found that HLA-associated TCR beta chains were more clonally expanded and had lower generation probabilities than equally common non-associated chains. A cluster of highly shared sequence variants was judged likely to be a technical artifact of the sequencing pipeline. Because the 87-base-pair reads could not distinguish some IMGT-functional V segments, including TRBV6-2 and TRBV6-3, those segments were excluded. In a later analysis, TCR association rates were found to vary across HLA loci, with the most associated TCRs seen for DRB1 alleles and the fewest for HLA-C alleles. In vitro tests confirmed that a few of the cytomegalovirus-associated TCR beta chains recognize cytomegalovirus antigens. Most CMV-associated TCR beta chains appeared to be HLA-restricted in a later analysis, and the HLA associations seemed to be driven largely by CMV exposure. The classifier was reported to diagnose cytomegalovirus status with high specificity and sensitivity in both the original cohort and the validation cohort. Linkage disequilibrium might explain the correlated functional status among segregating V segments, but an unknown experimental factor could not be ruled out. A later analysis reported that several top co-occurrence clusters appeared linked to parvovirus B19, influenza, CMV and Epstein-Barr virus. The authors suggested that the approach could potentially be generalized to other disease states and immunological phenotypes. In an earlier analysis of approximately 600 of the donors, most TCR beta V segments were observed in productive rearrangements about 87% or about 30% of the time, broadly matching IMGT annotations. Because HLA typing was unavailable for some donors at each locus, only the typed subset was used in association tests.

Library prep was done by the immunoSEQ multiplex PCR assay. A mixture of 60 forward primers for TCR Vbeta segments and 13 reverse primers for TCR Jbeta segments was used in the multiplex PCR. The CDR3 region of rearranged TCR beta genes was amplified from genomic DNA with a multiplex PCR assay. The Illumina HiSeq System was used to sequence the amplified TCR beta libraries as 87-base-pair reads. On the authors' methods: A later analysis counted tens of millions of unique TCR beta chains across the 500 to 850 repertoires, and some 12 million of these chains were shared by at least two donors. Raw reads were error-corrected and collapsed into unique sequences with a nearest-neighbor algorithm that merged closely related sequences to remove PCR and sequencing errors. V, D and J gene segments were assigned by aligning CDR3 sequences to IMGT reference sequences. Each retained sequence needed at least a six-nucleotide match to both a V gene segment and a J gene segment. Rearrangements were called productive when the CDR3 lacked stop codons and stayed in frame with V and J; all others were non-productive. CDR3 was defined according to IMGT convention as the region running from the second conserved V-encoded cysteine to the conserved J-encoded phenylalanine. The earlier analysis of a few hundred of the donors excluded any sequence lacking an unambiguous match to a single V gene segment. An earlier analysis of 587 of the donors called V segments functional above 56.7% productive rearrangements and segregating when the between-donor standard deviation exceeded 5%. A statistical classification framework was developed to diagnose cytomegalovirus status using the catalog of TCR beta chain sequences. In a later analysis, TCR nucleotide sequences were compared against IMGT/GENE-DB human TR gene sequences so that V and J genes could be assigned. Using the TCRdist pipeline, a later analysis assigned CDR3 sequences along with most-parsimonious VDJ recombination scenarios. In a later analysis, each TCR beta chain was defined by its CDR3 amino acid sequence together with its V-gene family, and reads lacking a unique V-gene family were excluded. In a later analysis, nearly 600 highly shared, low-generation-probability nucleotide sequences were removed to address suspected cross-contamination and a sequencing artifact. In a later analysis, a clonal expansion index for each public chain was calculated from normalized within-repertoire ranks of inferred template counts. Generation probabilities in a later analysis came from a VDJ recombination model fitted to out-of-frame rearrangements, and those results were checked against IGoR. A later analysis scored TCR-TCR, TCR-HLA and TCR-CMV co-occurrence with hypergeometric tests, applying a repertoire-size bias correction to TCR pairs. In a later analysis, false discovery rates were estimated by permuting HLA or CMV assignments 20 times. In a later analysis, co-occurring TCRs were grouped using DBSCAN, with TCRdist sequence similarity added in when clustering inside HLA-allele-positive subsets. For co-occurrence clustering, repertoires with fewer than 30,000 or more than 120,000 public chains were excluded, along with 5 or 6 repertoires with anomalous nucleotide sharing. TCRdb's version of the immuneACCESS table is confined to in-frame rearrangements and falls short of the full clone set. An unresolved V gene accounts for under half of the shortfall where checked; the remainder is of unknown origin. That table gives V, J and clone size, and the DNA gave D and trimming. This sample has about 160,000 clones in its table, and roughly 85% of those were observed once. The top ten constitute 1.3% of the sample.

Based on the germline V gene, the CDR1 and CDR2 sequences are MDHEN and SYDVKM. Counted from cysteine to phenylalanine, this CDR3 has 16 amino acids. The entry retains the CDR3 DNA only, 48 bases that are in frame from base 1. At the junction V is shortened by 0 bases and J by 2 bases; bases outside the gene matches: 0. About this clone: The antigen this receptor binds is unknown. No base quality values were provided; no much bigger clone lies one nucleotide off.

The cohort was made up of 500 to 800 healthy bone marrow donors. Cohort members were all nominally healthy when sampled, although unrecorded immune exposures were likely present. The donor was CMV seronegative and was included in the group of hundreds of seronegative cohort members. Each donor provided a peripheral blood sample, and peripheral blood mononuclear cells were used for TCR beta sequencing. Genomic DNA was extracted from the blood cell samples with the Qiagen DNeasy Blood Extraction Kit. The sequence links TRBV28 to TRBJ2-6; 8 bases in the middle match TRBD1. The origin of this receptor is a woman aged 50 to 60 in good health and CMV-seronegative. Input material: PBMCs. At the DNA level, the sequence is TGTGCCAGCAGTTTATGGGACAGGGCTGGGGCCAACGTCCTGACTTTC. Its protein is CASSLWDRAGANVLTF.